This record covers a single T cell receptor beta chain. Its cognate antigen is unknown. With V trimmed by 0 bases and J by 8 bases, 9 bases remained unmatched. The germline V gene encodes CDR1 MGHRA and CDR2 YSYEKL. The CDR3 has 15 amino acids. After extraction with the RNeasy kit, roughly 0.5 to 1 ug of the RNA was reverse transcribed using random hexamers. The TCR beta CDR3 was amplified by immunoSEQ multiplex PCR across 54 Vbeta, 13 Jbeta. TCRdb fed the immunoSEQ multiplex PCR reads into MiXCR, producing one record per CDR3 protein. In the table there are more than 120,000 distinct CDR3 sequences, less than 95% of which are singletons. These data belong to a study of CD8 T cells in Susac syndrome. Study results and limitations: A relatively small number of individuals underwent TCR sequencing and HLA analysis.

The authors sequenced TCR beta from blood CD8+ and CD4+ T cells. While serving as controls, healthy donors were matched for age and sex. The V and J genes are TRBV4-1 and TRBJ1-1; 7 positions match TRBD1. The sequencing input was CD4+ T cells from PBMCs. The origin of this receptor is a human donor in good health. The CDR3 DNA is TGCGCCAGCAGCCAAGATGCGAGGGGGCCGAGAGAAGCTTTCTTT. It yields the protein CASSQDARGPREAFF.